A selection of T cell receptor beta chains follows, all from one sample in a study of beta chain features in type 1 diabetes. The method was immunoSEQ multiplex PCR; TCRdb's version includes in-frame clones alone and lacks a portion of them. The sample lists 150,000 to 190,000 clones, over 7.5% occurring once. The sample was central memory CD4+ T cells from blood. The receptors come from a young man in good health. CDR3s include the opening cysteine and the closing phenylalanine or tryptophan. A D gene is named only where the DNA matches it firmly. Clone sizes are given selectively: once, few, many, or a class where the clone is expanded.

J	D	V	size	CDR3	DNA
TRBJ2-1	.	TRBV30	.	CAWSVAGLMQFF	TGTGCCTGGAGTGTAGCGGGCCTAATGCAGTTCTTC
TRBJ1-4	TRBD1	TRBV27	many	CASSRTGGYEKLFF	TGTGCCAGCAGTCGGACAGGGGGTTATGAAAAACTGTTTTTT
TRBJ2-7	.	TRBV7-2	many	CASSPTGEQYF	TGTGCCAGCAGCCCTACGGGGGAGCAGTACTTC
TRBJ1-3	TRBD1	TRBV28	few	CASSRQGYSGNTIYF	TGTGCCAGCAGCAGACAGGGTTACTCTGGAAACACCATATATTTT
TRBJ2-7	TRBD2	TRBV28	many	CASSSPFTSVIYEQYF	TGTGCCAGCAGTTCACCGTTCACTAGCGTAATCTACGAGCAGTACTTC
TRBJ1-1	.	TRBV6-5	.	CASSPVRQDCEAFF	TGTGCCAGCTCCCCAGTGAGACAGGATTGTGAAGCTTTCTTT
TRBJ2-5	.	TRBV5-1	few	CASSLGGAQETQYF	TGCGCCAGCAGCTTGGGGGGAGCACAAGAGACCCAGTACTTC
TRBJ2-1	.	TRBV28	few	CASTSGEHNEQFF	TGTGCCAGCACAAGCGGAGAGCACAATGAGCAGTTCTTC
TRBJ2-1	.	TRBV6-1	.	CASSEQVGLHQEQFF	TGTGCCAGCAGTGAACAGGTGGGGCTCCACCAGGAGCAGTTCTTC
TRBJ1-1	.	TRBV2	.	CASGGGAFLMDTEAFF	TGTGCCAGCGGGGGGGGCGCGTTTCTTATGGACACTGAAGCTTTCTTT
TRBJ2-3	.	TRBV4-3	.	CASSQAIAGALTDTQYF	TGCGCCAGCAGCCAAGCGATCGCGGGGGCGCTCACAGATACGCAGTATTTT
TRBJ1-5	.	TRBV19	.	CASSRDFSNQPQHF	TGTGCCAGTAGTAGAGACTTTAGCAATCAGCCCCAGCATTTT
TRBJ2-5	.	TRBV21-1	.	CASSKAVKRAYQETQYF	TGTGCCAGCAGCAAAGCGGTCAAGCGGGCGTACCAAGAGACCCAGTACTTC
TRBJ1-1	.	TRBV15	.	CATSREGTLNTEAFF	TGTGCCACCAGCAGGGAAGGGACATTGAACACTGAAGCTTTCTTT
TRBJ2-3	.	TRBV30	few	CAWSREDTQYF	TGTGCCTGGAGTAGAGAAGATACGCAGTATTTT
TRBJ1-6	.	TRBV5-1	.	CASSLGQLSSPLHF	TGCGCCAGCAGCTTGGGACAGCTTAGCTCACCCCTCCACTTT
TRBJ1-2	.	TRBV4-3	few	CASSPQFRGDYGYTF	TGCGCCAGCAGCCCCCAATTCCGCGGAGACTATGGCTACACCTTC
TRBJ2-1	.	TRBV6-5	few	CASRRGPNSYNEQFF	TGTGCCAGCAGGCGGGGTCCGAACTCCTACAATGAGCAGTTCTTC
TRBJ2-1	.	TRBV28	.	CASKLGLYNEQFF	TGTGCCAGCAAGCTGGGACTCTACAATGAGCAGTTCTTC
TRBJ2-5	.	TRBV7-2	few	CASSLIRGVETQYF	TGTGCCAGCAGCTTAATCCGGGGAGTTGAGACCCAGTACTTC
TRBJ2-7	TRBD1	TRBV6-5	.	CASGTAREQYF	TGTGCCAGTGGGACAGCCCGAGAGCAGTACTTC
TRBJ2-3	TRBD1	TRBV28	many	CASSRDRGDTQYF	TGTGCCAGCAGTCGTGACAGGGGAGATACGCAGTATTTT
TRBJ1-2	.	TRBV30	.	CALTGAFYGYTF	TGTGCCTTGACAGGAGCTTTCTATGGCTACACCTTC
TRBJ2-4	TRBD1	TRBV9	few	CASSVAGDSRNIQYF	TGTGCCAGCAGCGTAGCTGGGGACAGTCGAAACATTCAGTACTTC